A single sample gave rise to the 16 T cell receptor beta chains below, sequenced in a study of shared clonotypes between healthy human individuals. Libraries were prepared by immunoSEQ multiplex PCR; TCRdb keeps only in-frame clonotypes and omits some of them. This table has hundreds of thousands of clones, roughly 96% appearing once. Naive CD8 cells lacked CD45RO and underwent positive selection for CCR7, leaving out terminally differentiated effector memory CD45RA+ cells. Sequencing was carried out using naive CD8+ T cells sorted from blood. These TCRs come from a woman aged 25 to 39 in good health.

The CDR3 loop reads CASSIGLAGGPYEQYF. CDR3 nucleotides: TGTGCCAGTAGTATAGGACTAGCGGGAGGGCCCTACGAGCAGTACTTC. The chain is built from TRBV19 and TRBJ2-7, with 14 positions matching TRBD2. In germline, CDR1 is LNHDA, CDR2 SQIVND (reference sequence). There are 16 residues in the CDR3. V was pared by 1 base and J by 2 bases, with 1 base of the junction left unmatched.

In this sample, this clone turned up once. This chain uses TRBV25-1 with TRBJ2-3, with TRBD2 matching over 13 bases. After removal of 2 bases from V and 3 bases from J, the junction contained 8 bases not matched to a gene. The germline gives CDR1 MGHDK, CDR2 SYGVNS. The CDR3 is made up of 18 amino acids. The CDR3 protein is CASSEVGLAGEETDTQYF. CDR3 in DNA: TGTGCCAGCAGTGAAGTTGGACTAGCGGGAGAGGAAACAGATACGCAGTATTTT.

The chain links TRBV27 to TRBJ2-7; D possibly corresponds to TRBD1 (6 bases). Trimming left V 2 bases short and J 0 bases short, with 8 bases between. This CDR3 comprises 14 residues. Germline V gene data show CDR1 as MNHEY and CDR2 as SMNVEV (reference sequence). The CDR3, as DNA: TGTGCCAGCAGTTTAAGGGGGTACTCCTACGAGCAGTACTTC. Its translation: CASSLRGYSYEQYF.

The chain uses TRBV7-9 and TRBJ2-1, with D unresolved. The CDR3 covers 12 residues. V was cut by 6 bases and J by 10 bases, with 13 bases left in between. Germline assignment: CDR1 SEHNR and CDR2 FQNEAQ (reference sequence). The CDR3 spells CASSPGPVEQFF. The CDR3 coding sequence is TGTGCCAGCAGTCCCGGCCCAGTCGAGCAGTTCTTC. The full variable domain, rest sourced from reference TRBV7-9 and TRBJ2-1, is DTGVSQNPRHKITKRGQNVTFRCDPISEHNRLYWYRQTLGQGPEFLTYFQNEAQLEKSRLLSDRFSAERPKGSFSTLEIQRTEQGDSAMYLCASSPGPVEQFFGPGTRLTVL.

J is TRBJ2-7 and V is TRBV28; 10 nucleotides match TRBD2. Looked up from germline, CDR1 is MDHEN and CDR2 is SYDVKM. The CDR3 runs to 16 residues. Germline trimming cut 5 bases from V and 7 bases from J; bases unmatched to any gene: 14. The CDR3 nucleotides are TGTGCCAGCAGTCTCGAACTAGCGGGGCCCCTGGGGGAGCAGTACTTC. Translation gives CASSLELAGPLGEQYF. The variable domain in full, completed from reference TRBV28 and TRBJ2-7, reads DVKVTQSSRYLVKRTGEKVFLECVQDMDHENMFWYRQDPGLGLRLIYFSYDVKMKEKGDIPEGYSVSREKKERFSLILESASTNQTSMYLCASSLELAGPLGEQYFGPGTRLTVT.

J is TRBJ2-1 and V is TRBV28; D perhaps matches TRBD1 (6 bases). The CDR3 sequence is 13 residues long. CDR1 and CDR2 (germline): MDHEN, SYDVKM. Trimming stripped 7 bases from V and 9 bases from J, with 16 bases between. This CDR3 reads CASKGGSPSEQFF. For the CDR3, the DNA is TGTGCCAGCAAAGGGGGTTCCCCCAGTGAGCAGTTCTTC.

J is TRBJ2-2 and V is TRBV13; D tentatively fits TRBD1 or TRBD2 (5 bases each). With 5 bases removed from V and 5 bases from J, the gap between germline ends came to 21 bases. The CDR3 length is 17 residues. Germline V gives CDR1 PRHDT, CDR2 FYEKMQ (reference sequence). CDR3 nucleotides: TGTGCCAGCAGCCACCCCCTTCGAGGGGCGAGAACCGGGGAGCTGTTTTTT. Translating it yields CASSHPLRGARTGELFF.

CDR3 loop: CASSHPGGQETQYF. DNA for the CDR3: TGTGCCAGCAGCCACCCCGGCGGTCAAGAGACCCAGTACTTC. This chain connects TRBV2 to TRBJ2-5; no definite D call. The ends were cut back, 6 bases at V and 2 bases at J, with 13 bases in the middle. This CDR3 has 14 residues. CDR1 SNHLY and CDR2 FYNNEI come from the germline V gene.

The V and J genes are TRBV19 and TRBJ2-3; TRBD2 matches at 10 bases. After removal of 6 bases from V and 0 bases from J, the junction contained 3 bases not matched to a gene. In germline, CDR1 is LNHDA, CDR2 SQIVND (reference sequence). The CDR3 has 15 amino acids. The DNA for the CDR3 is TGTGCCAGTAGCCCTAGCGGGAGCAGCACAGATACGCAGTATTTT. Its protein product is CASSPSGSSTDTQYF.

J is TRBJ2-3 and V is TRBV7-6; 13 positions match TRBD2. The V segment lost 2 bases and the J segment 4 bases; nucleotides outside the gene matches: 3. Germline V gene data show CDR1 as SGHVS and CDR2 as FNYEAQ. The length of the CDR3 is 16 residues. The CDR3: CASSLSLAGGPDTQYF. DNA of the CDR3: TGTGCCAGCAGCTTATCACTAGCGGGAGGGCCAGATACGCAGTATTTT.

The chain employs TRBV30 and TRBJ2-6; D perhaps matches TRBD1 (5 bases). V was cut by 8 bases and J by 0 bases, with 17 bases left in between. CDR3 length: 16 residues. Germline assignment: CDR1 GTSNPN and CDR2 SVGIG (reference sequence). Here the CDR3 reads CAHTRVDTSGANVLTF. CDR3 DNA: TGTGCCCACACCAGGGTCGACACCTCTGGGGCCAACGTCCTGACTTTC.

The J gene is TRBJ2-1, the V gene TRBV7-9, with 14 bases identical to TRBD2. The CDR3 consists of 15 residues. V shed 5 bases and J 9 bases; nucleotides not matched to a gene: 6. CDR1 is SEHNR and CDR2 is FQNEAQ in the germline V gene (reference sequence). The CDR3 coding sequence is TGTGCCAGCAGCCCCCCCGGGACTAGCGGGAGTGAGCAGTTCTTC. Its protein product is CASSPPGTSGSEQFF.

In DNA, the CDR3 is TGTGCCAGCAGTTTATTTGACAGTATCTCCTACGAGCAGTACTTC. The encoded protein is CASSLFDSISYEQYF. V is TRBV28 and J is TRBJ2-7, with a possible D match to TRBD1 (5 bases). The CDR3 has 15 residues. V lost 1 base and J lost 0, with 10 bases in between. Germline CDR1 is MDHEN and CDR2 is SYDVKM.

This rearrangement joins TRBV28 to TRBJ2-7; 7 bases line up with TRBD1. This CDR3 spans 16 amino acids. V lost 8 bases, J lost 3 bases, and 16 bases stayed unmatched. Per the germline V gene, CDR1 is MDHEN and CDR2 is SYDVKM. In nucleotides, the CDR3 is TGTGCCAGCTCAGACAGGGATGGAATGGTCCACTACGAGCAGTACTTC. This codes for CASSDRDGMVHYEQYF.

The chain is built from TRBV7-3 and TRBJ2-7, with 12 nucleotides matching TRBD2. The germline CDR1 and CDR2 sequences are SGHTA and FQGTGA. The J segment lost 6 bases and the V segment lost 5 bases, leaving 8 bases of the junction unmatched. The CDR3 has 15 residues. The CDR3 coding sequence is TGTGCCAGCAGCGTGACTAGCGGGAGTTCTCGCGAGCAGTACTTC. Residues: CASSVTSGSSREQYF.

The gene calls are TRBV13 and TRBJ1-4; no clear D gene. The CDR3 runs 13 residues. The V gene's germline CDR1 is PRHDT and CDR2 FYEKMQ (reference sequence). V lost 7 bases and J lost 3, with 9 bases in between. The CDR3 spells CASTVSANEKLFF. CDR3 in DNA: TGTGCCAGCACCGTTTCGGCTAATGAAAAACTGTTTTTT. Looking up the rest from reference TRBV13 and TRBJ1-4 gives the full variable domain: AAGVIQSPRHLIKEKRETATLKCYPIPRHDTVYWYQQGPGQDPQFLISFYEKMQSDKGSIPDRFSAQQFSDYHSELNMSSLELGDSALYFCASTVSANEKLFFGSGTQLSVL.